One and the same sample provided the 25 T cell receptor beta chains below, sequenced in a study of glioma-infiltrating T cells after dendritic cell vaccination (dated by TCRdb to between 2015 and 2016). The library was built by means of the immunoSEQ multiplex PCR assay. This immuneACCESS table, as held by TCRdb, lists in-frame sequences with V and J called but not all clones. Of the missing ones, under half trace to an unresolved V gene in checked studies; the others have no known cause. The table for this sample lists 20,000 to 30,000 clones; roughly 86% of them were counted only once. Just under 3% of the sample is in the top ten clones. The time point label on this specimen signifies: after dendritic cell vaccination, including at tumor progression/relapse. The material sequenced was blood, taken after dendritic cell vaccination. These receptors were taken from a human donor with glioblastoma.

This chain links TRBV5-5 with TRBJ2-5, with TRBD2 matching over 10 bases. The CDR3 consists of 15 residues. The germline CDR1 and CDR2 sequences are SGHKS and YYEKEE (reference sequence). With V trimmed by 5 bases and J by 1 base, 5 bases remained unmatched. The chain's CDR3 is CASRVTSGIQETQYF. CDR3 DNA sequence: TGTGCCAGCAGGGTAACTAGCGGGATCCAAGAGACCCAGTACTTC. Based on the CDR3 plus reference TRBV5-5 and TRBJ2-5, the full variable domain is DAGVTQSPTHLIKTRGQQVTLRCSPISGHKSVSWYQQVLGQGPQFIFQYYEKEERGRGNFPDRFSARQFPNYSSELNVNALLLGDSALYLCASRVTSGIQETQYFGPGTRLLVL.

V is TRBV12-2 and J is TRBJ2-1; the tabulated D call, TRBD2, remains unverified against the DNA. TRBV12-2 is described as a pseudogene. CDR3 length equals 18 residues. The CDR3 nucleotides read TGTGCAAGTCGCTTAGCGATAACTAGCGAACGCGCCTACAATGAGCAGTTCTTC. It translates to CASRLAITSERAYNEQFF.

This clone has only a few counts. The V gene is TRBV2, the J gene TRBJ2-1; D is undetermined. Germline V CDR1 and CDR2: SNHLY, FYNNEI. The length of the CDR3 is 13 residues. The V end lost 4 bases, the J end lost 6 bases, and 10 bases lay between the germline ends. CDR3 in amino acids: CASSGPPGNEQFF. CDR3 sequence (DNA): TGTGCCAGCAGTGGCCCACCGGGCAATGAGCAGTTCTTC.

The chain recombines TRBV5-1 with TRBJ2-2; 12 nucleotides line up with TRBD2. This CDR3 is 20 amino acids long. CDR1 is SGHRS and CDR2 is YFSETQ in the germline V gene. The trim removed 0 bases at V and 3 bases at J, leaving 12 bases unmatched. The CDR3 spells CASSLAVLAGGPGHTGELFF. As DNA, the CDR3 is TGCGCCAGCAGCTTGGCCGTGCTAGCGGGGGGGCCGGGGCACACCGGGGAGCTGTTTTTT.

The chain couples TRBV2 to TRBJ1-5, with D maybe TRBD1 (6 bases). The CDR3 is 14 residues long. V shed 6 bases and J shed 4 bases, with 13 bases lying between them. Germline V gene data show CDR1 as SNHLY and CDR2 as FYNNEI. The CDR3 region is CASSLGQPNQPQHF. The CDR3 DNA is TGTGCCAGCAGCCTCGGACAGCCTAATCAGCCCCAGCATTTT.

Notes on this clone: Compared with germline, one end of the junction differs, possibly owing to a read error. V is TRBV5-1 and J is TRBJ1-2, with 9 bases aligning to TRBD1. The CDR3 covers 13 residues. CDR1 and CDR2 from the germline V gene are SGHRS and YFSETQ. The CDR3 DNA follows: TGCGCCAGCAGCTTGGTGGGACAGGGACCCTTGTCCTTC. Protein product: CASSLVGQGPLSF.

The rearrangement joins TRBV7-9 to TRBJ1-1; the match to TRBD1 covers 7 bases. Germline values: CDR1 SEHNR, CDR2 FQNEAQ (reference sequence). The CDR3 length is 14 residues. V was pared by 5 bases and J by 4 bases, with 7 bases of the junction left unmatched. CDR3 sequence: CASSLQGSSTEAFF. DNA of the CDR3: TGTGCCAGCAGCCTACAGGGGTCTTCCACTGAAGCTTTCTTT.

The chain carries TRBV5-1 and TRBJ2-1; D not certain. Germline V gene sequence: CDR1 SGHRS, CDR2 YFSETQ. There are 11 residues in the CDR3. V lost 9 bases and J 8 bases, leaving 12 bases between the germline ends. CDR3 nucleotide sequence: TGCGCCACTACTAACGGTCATGAGCAGTTCTTC. Translation: CATTNGHEQFF.

The V call is TRBV7-2, the J call TRBJ2-7; 7 bases fit TRBD1. The CDR3 is 13 amino acids. Looked up from germline, CDR1 is SGHTA and CDR2 is FQGNSA. V dropped 6 bases and J dropped 2; count of bases not matched to a gene: 4. CDR3 loop: CASSTGVAYEQYF. CDR3 DNA sequence: TGTGCCAGCAGTACAGGGGTGGCCTACGAGCAGTACTTC.

This sequence joins TRBV5-4 and TRBJ2-5; 10 nucleotides match TRBD2. J was trimmed by 0 bases and V by 5 bases; bases with no gene match: 7. Germline V gene sequence: CDR1 SGHNT, CDR2 YYREEE (reference sequence). The CDR3 totals 16 residues. The CDR3 here is CASREGLADYQETQYF. In DNA form, the CDR3 reads TGTGCCAGCAGGGAAGGACTAGCGGACTACCAAGAGACCCAGTACTTC.

The rearrangement joins TRBV12-5 to TRBJ1-5; D not resolved. V lost 1 base and J 7 bases, leaving 11 bases between the germline ends. CDR3 size: 14 residues. Germline CDR1 LGHNT, CDR2 FRNRAP. CDR3 region: CASGLARGEQPQHF. The CDR3 coding sequence is TGTGCTAGTGGTTTGGCCCGGGGAGAACAGCCCCAGCATTTT.

The gene calls are TRBV7-9 and TRBJ2-2; 9 bases match TRBD1. This CDR3 comprises 15 residues. Unmatched junction bases numbered 4, after V lost 6 bases and J lost 2 bases. Germline assignment: CDR1 SEHNR and CDR2 FQNEAQ (reference sequence). CDR3 sequence (DNA): TGTGCCAGCAGTCCGGACAGGGGTAACACCGGGGAGCTGTTTTTT. Its translation is CASSPDRGNTGELFF.

Worth noting for this clone: Other nucleotide sequences in the sample specify the same CDR3. The chain carries TRBV5-4 and TRBJ2-3; 7 nucleotides align to TRBD2. The V and J ends lost 4 bases and 1 base, in that order; junction bases with no gene match: 6. The CDR3 is 15 residues long. Germline V lookup: CDR1 SGHNT, CDR2 YYREEE (reference sequence). For the CDR3, the DNA is TGTGCCAGCAGCCCGGATGGGGGGGGCACAGATACGCAGTATTTT. The encoded protein is CASSPDGGGTDTQYF.

In DNA, the CDR3 is TGTGCCAGCAGCCATCACAGGGAATTCAATCAGCCCCAGCATTTT. Translated, it gives CASSHHREFNQPQHF. V is TRBV6-1 and J is TRBJ1-5, with D maybe TRBD1 (6 bases). The CDR3 is 15 amino acids. CDR1 MNHNS and CDR2 SASEGT come from the germline V gene. Trimming took off 6 bases at V and 3 bases at J, with 15 bases between the two ends.

The chain couples TRBV6-5 to TRBJ2-1; TRBD1 matches 9 bases. The V gene's germline CDR1 is MNHEY and CDR2 SVGAGI. The CDR3 sequence is 15 residues long. V gave up 6 bases and J gave up 5 bases; unmatched junction bases: 8. DNA of the CDR3: TGTGCCAGCAGGACACAGGGGGCTCTAAACAATGAGCAGTTCTTC. Protein sequence: CASRTQGALNNEQFF.

This chain joins TRBV11-2 and TRBJ2-3; D ambiguous. This CDR3 is 16 amino acids long. V lost 1 base and J lost 1, with 12 bases in between. The germline V gene has CDR1 SGHAT and CDR2 FQNNGV. CDR3 in amino acids: CASSLGGLGGTDTQYF. CDR3 sequence (DNA): TGTGCCAGCAGCTTAGGAGGCTTGGGTGGCACAGATACGCAGTATTTT.

V usage is TRBV19 and J usage is TRBJ1-4; TRBD1 matches at 9 bases. J lost 5 bases, V lost 9 bases, and 7 bases had no gene match. This CDR3 comprises 14 residues. In germline, CDR1 is LNHDA, CDR2 SQIVND (reference sequence). The CDR3 protein is CASRDRGGNEKLFF. The CDR3 DNA follows: TGTGCCAGCAGAGACAGGGGGGGAAATGAAAAACTGTTTTTT. Looking up the rest from reference TRBV19 and TRBJ1-4 gives the full variable domain: DGGITQSPKYLFRKEGQNVTLSCEQNLNHDAMYWYRQDPGQGLRLIYYSQIVNDFQKGDIAEGYSVSREKKESFPLTVTSAQKNPTAFYLCASRDRGGNEKLFFGSGTQLSVL.

Here the CDR3 DNA reads TGTGCCAGCAGCTCCAAGACAGGTTTTTCCGAAGCTTTCTTT. It specifies CASSSKTGFSEAFF. The chain has TRBV5-4 and TRBJ1-1, with a tentative D call TRBD1 (6 bases). The length of the CDR3 is 14 residues. V was pared by 3 bases and J by 8 bases, with 17 bases between. Germline V gives CDR1 SGHNT, CDR2 YYREEE (reference sequence).

The chain employs TRBV19 and TRBJ2-3; 9 bases match TRBD1. The CDR3 has 15 residues. Trimming removed 5 bases from V and 1 base from J; junction bases left unmatched: 4. Looked up from germline, CDR1 is LNHDA and CDR2 is SQIVND (reference sequence). In DNA form, the CDR3 reads TGTGCCAGTAGTCACAGGGGGCTCCGCACAGATACGCAGTATTTT. It codes for CASSHRGLRTDTQYF.

CDR3 sequence: CASSQDMTGGINYGYTF. CDR3 sequence (DNA): TGCGCCAGCAGCCAAGATATGACAGGGGGTATTAACTATGGCTACACCTTC. The J gene is TRBJ1-2, the V gene TRBV4-1; TRBD1 agrees at 9 bases. The V gene end was trimmed by 0 bases and the J gene end by 1 base; junction bases not matched to a gene: 6. Germline CDR1 and CDR2: MGHRA and YSYEKL. CDR3 length equals 17 residues.

The gene calls are TRBV19 and TRBJ2-5, with D perhaps matching TRBD1 (6 bases). The V gene lost 6 bases and the J gene lost 2 bases, with 16 bases spanning the gap. CDR3 length equals 15 residues. The germline V gene encodes CDR1 LNHDA and CDR2 SQIVND (reference sequence). CDR3 sequence: CASSDGGRGQETQYF. The CDR3 region has the DNA TGTGCCAGTAGCGATGGGGGCAGGGGTCAAGAGACCCAGTACTTC.

The CDR3 region is CASSLNSETQYF. The CDR3 bases are TGTGCCAGCAGCTTAAATTCGGAGACCCAGTACTTC. This chain uses TRBV7-9 with TRBJ2-5; D gene unclear. CDR1 is SEHNR and CDR2 is FQNEAQ in the germline V gene (reference sequence). This CDR3 comprises 12 residues. Trimming shortened V by 2 bases and J by 5 bases, and 6 bases separated the two germline ends.

The chain joins TRBV5-1 to TRBJ2-7; 12 bases are a match to TRBD2. Trimming cost V 5 bases and J 5 bases; bases outside gene matches: 11. CDR3 length: 16 amino acids. In germline, CDR1 is SGHRS, CDR2 YFSETQ. CDR3 nucleotides: TGCGCCAGCAGGGGTGCGGCTAGCGGGGGGGCTGACGAGCAGTACTTC. Its protein product is CASRGAASGGADEQYF.

The rearrangement uses TRBV6-6 and TRBJ2-3; D is possibly TRBD2 (6 bases). V lost 2 bases and J lost 4, with 10 bases in between. The CDR3 spans 14 residues. CDR1 is MNHNY, CDR2 SVGAGI, per germline (reference sequence). The CDR3 bases are TGTGCCAGCAGTTACGTAGGAGGGCCAGATACGCAGTATTTT. Translation gives CASSYVGGPDTQYF.

Only one count was recorded for this clone. V gene TRBV30 combines with J gene TRBJ2-6; D is uncertain. Germline V lookup: CDR1 GTSNPN, CDR2 SVGIG (reference sequence). The CDR3 runs 17 residues. Between the trimmed V and J ends, which lost 2 bases and 0 bases, there was a span of 14 bases. The CDR3: CAWSRRGSSSGANVLTF. CDR3 sequence (DNA): TGTGCCTGGAGTCGAAGAGGTAGTTCCTCTGGGGCCAACGTCCTGACTTTC.